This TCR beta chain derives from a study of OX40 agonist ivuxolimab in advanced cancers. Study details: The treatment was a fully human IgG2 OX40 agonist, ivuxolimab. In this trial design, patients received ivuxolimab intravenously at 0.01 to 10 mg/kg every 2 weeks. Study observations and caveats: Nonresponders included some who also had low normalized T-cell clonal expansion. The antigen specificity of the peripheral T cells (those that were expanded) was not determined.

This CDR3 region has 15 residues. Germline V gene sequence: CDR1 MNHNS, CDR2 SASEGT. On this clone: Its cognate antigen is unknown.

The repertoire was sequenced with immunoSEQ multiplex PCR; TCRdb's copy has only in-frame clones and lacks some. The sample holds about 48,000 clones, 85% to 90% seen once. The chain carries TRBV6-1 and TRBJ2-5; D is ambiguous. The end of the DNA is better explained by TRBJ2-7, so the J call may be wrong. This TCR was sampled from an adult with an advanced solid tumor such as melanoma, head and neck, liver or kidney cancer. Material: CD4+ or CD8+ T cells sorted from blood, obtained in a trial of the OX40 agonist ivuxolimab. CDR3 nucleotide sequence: TGTGCCAGCAGTCCCTGGGGTGCTCAGGTCTACGAGCAGTACTTC. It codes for CASSPWGAQVYEQYF.